The 4 T cell receptor beta chains reported below all come from one sample, sequenced in a study of blood T cell repertoires in COVID-19. Profiling relied on immunoSEQ multiplex PCR, and the TCRdb table lists in-frame clones only, not all of them. The repertoire has 150,000 to 200,000 clones, about nine tenths of them found once; the top ten carry 20% to 30%. Sequenced input: peripheral blood. The receptors stem from a man in his 60s with acute or convalescent COVID-19.

CDR3 coding DNA: TGTGCCAGCAGTGAAGCGGTAGGCAGGGGGCGAACCTACGAGCAGTACGTC. Its protein product is CASSEAVGRGRTYEQYV. The V gene is TRBV6-1, the J gene TRBJ2-7; TRBD1 matches 8 bases. With 0 bases clipped from V and 2 bases from J, the junction kept 9 bases outside the gene matches. The V gene's germline CDR1 is MNHNS and CDR2 SASEGT. The CDR3 sequence is 17 residues long.

This sequence joins TRBV10-3 and TRBJ2-1; 8 bases map to TRBD1. The ends lost 4 bases at V and 2 bases at J; junction bases unmatched: 4. The germline V gene encodes CDR1 ENHRY and CDR2 SYGVKD. The CDR3 runs to 15 residues. The CDR3 region is CAISGTGPTYNEQFF. The CDR3 coding sequence is TGTGCCATCAGTGGGACAGGGCCTACCTACAATGAGCAGTTCTTC.

As DNA, the CDR3 is TGTGCCAGTAGTAGGGGACTAGCGGTAACCTACGAGCAGTACTTC. Amino acid sequence: CASSRGLAVTYEQYF. The V call is TRBV19, the J call TRBJ2-7; TRBD2 agrees at 11 bases. Losses at the gene ends were 4 bases for V and 2 bases for J; bases not matched to a gene: 4. This CDR3 is 15 amino acids long. Germline-derived CDR1 and CDR2 are LNHDA and SQIVND (reference sequence).

A remark on this clone: The sample holds other DNA sequences that translate to the same CDR3. The V gene is TRBV18, the J gene TRBJ1-1, with D unresolved. The CDR3 is 13 residues long. V was clipped by 3 bases and J by 6 bases, with 11 bases between them. Per germline, CDR1 KGHSH and CDR2 LQKENI. DNA of the CDR3: TGTGCCAGCTCACCTTTAGGAGGGTCTGAAGCTTTCTTT. It translates to CASSPLGGSEAFF. Full variable domain (rest looked up from reference TRBV18 and TRBJ1-1): NAGVMQNPRHLVRRRGQEARLRCSPMKGHSHVYWYRQLPEEGLKFMVYLQKENIIDESGMPKERFSAEFPKEGPSILRIQQVVRGDSAAYFCASSPLGGSEAFFGQGTRLTVV.